This paragraph reports one T cell receptor (beta chain). The source of the sample is a study of shared clonotypes between healthy human individuals. Method: immunoSEQ multiplex PCR; TCRdb's copy keeps in-frame clones and lacks some. There are about 1 million clones in the sample; about four fifths occur only once, and about 0.52% lies in the top ten. Material: memory CD4+ T cells from PBMCs. As to subset: CD45RA-negative fraction. The sequence came from a man aged 18 to 29 in good health. Some clones in this sample may be carry-over from other donors' samples.

In DNA, the CDR3 is TGTGCCAGCAGTTTGAATGGGCAAACCTATGGCTACACCTTC. It translates to CASSLNGQTYGYTF. The V gene is TRBV27, the J gene TRBJ1-2; D gene uncertain. The V end was cut by 3 bases, the J end by 4 bases, with 12 bases between. Per the germline V gene, CDR1 is MNHEY and CDR2 is SMNVEV (reference sequence). The CDR3 spans 14 residues.